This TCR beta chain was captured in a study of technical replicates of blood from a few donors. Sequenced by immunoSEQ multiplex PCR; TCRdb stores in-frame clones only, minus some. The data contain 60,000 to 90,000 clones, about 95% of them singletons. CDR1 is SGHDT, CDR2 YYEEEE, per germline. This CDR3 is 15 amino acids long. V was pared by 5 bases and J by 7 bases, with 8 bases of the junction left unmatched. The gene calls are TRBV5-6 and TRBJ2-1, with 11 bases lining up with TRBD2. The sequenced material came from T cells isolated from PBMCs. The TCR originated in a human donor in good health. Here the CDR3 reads CASRYSGGAKNEQFF. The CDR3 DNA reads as TGTGCCAGCAGATATAGCGGGGGGGCTAAAAATGAGCAGTTCTTC.